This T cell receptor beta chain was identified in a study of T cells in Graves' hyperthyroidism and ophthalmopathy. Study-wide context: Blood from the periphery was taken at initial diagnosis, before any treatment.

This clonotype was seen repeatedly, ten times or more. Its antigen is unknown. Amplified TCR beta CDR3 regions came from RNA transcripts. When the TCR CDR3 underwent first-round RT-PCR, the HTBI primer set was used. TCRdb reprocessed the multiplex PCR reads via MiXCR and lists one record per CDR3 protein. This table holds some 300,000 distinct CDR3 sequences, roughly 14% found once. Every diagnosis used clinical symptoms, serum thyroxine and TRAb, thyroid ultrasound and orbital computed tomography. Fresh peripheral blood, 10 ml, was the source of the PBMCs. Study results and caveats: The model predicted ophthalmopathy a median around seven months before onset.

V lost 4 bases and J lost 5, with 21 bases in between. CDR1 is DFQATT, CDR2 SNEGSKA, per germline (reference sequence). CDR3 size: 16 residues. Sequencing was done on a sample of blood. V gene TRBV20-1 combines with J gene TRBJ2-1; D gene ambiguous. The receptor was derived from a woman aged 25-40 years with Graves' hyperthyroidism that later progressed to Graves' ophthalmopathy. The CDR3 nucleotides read TGCAGTGCTATACCAGCCGGGCCTTCCACCCACAATGAGCAGTTCTTC. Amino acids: CSAIPAGPSTHNEQFF.